This T cell receptor (beta chain) was recorded in a study of post-analysis software for immune sequencing data (dated by TCRdb to about 2015). Background on the whole study: Recorded disease courses included relapsing-remitting, secondary progressive and progressive-relapsing multiple sclerosis, with some patients lacking subtype annotation. Patient repertoires were compared against 10 to 12 previously published healthy control repertoires from donors aged about 6 to 27 years. A subset of samples was prepared in parallel using single-end sample barcoding, then pooled and co-amplified after Illumina adapter ligation. What the work shows at the level of the full study, not this receptor alone: Significantly higher frequencies in patients than in controls were found for roughly 5 TRBV segments, including TRBV5-6, TRBV5-1 and TRBV20-1. Multiple sclerosis patients had significantly lower normalized Chao1 diversity than controls, a result that suggests substantial peripheral T-cell clonal expansion. Direct clustering with F measure showed strong co-clustering of samples prepared in the same batch, prompting a batch-effect correction. The multiple sclerosis patient group was slightly younger than the control group.

The library came from PCR. The instrument given in TCRdb is Illumina HiSeq 2500. To reduce PCR and sequencing biases, unique molecular identifiers were incorporated into the TCR beta cDNA libraries. Every 1 to 10 million input T cells yielded roughly 500,000 cDNA molecules, meaning each molecule approximated one T cell. The patient libraries were prepared and sequenced with the same protocol used for the earlier healthy control dataset. Within a given batch, samples were prepared together, multiplexed and sequenced on the same HiSeq lane. Per the authors' processing: Raw barcoded reads were processed with MIGEC, discarding single-read molecular identifier groups before consensus assembly and CDR3 extraction. Clonotype tables were post-analysed with VDJtools, normalizing diversity by down-sampling all datasets to the smallest sample size. Repertoire overlap clustering matched CDR3 amino acid but not nucleotide sequences to correct batch-related cross-sample contamination. TCRdb redid the processing of the public reads, applying fastp at Q25 and MiXCR, and retained in-frame beta chains. Each record represents a unique CDR3 protein, reported with the most common genes and DNA among its rows. TCRdb, rather than the study authors, made the V and J calls. Across this sample there are hundreds of thousands of distinct CDR3 sequences, with approximately 60% seen only once. Of the sample, approximately 10% falls within the top ten clones.

CDR1 MGHDK and CDR2 SYGVNS were looked up in the germline V gene. V is cut by 6 bases and J by 2 bases, and the space between the germline ends is 13 bases. The CDR3 numbers 14 residues from cysteine through phenylalanine. The read is trimmed to its CDR3 DNA, 42 bases read in frame from base 1. In this sample, this clonotype turned up a few times. Its binding antigen is unknown. Per-base quality was not reported, and no clone a single base away is much larger than it. To demonstrate the VDJtools post-analysis software, TCR beta repertoires were profiled from the peripheral blood of roughly 14 young patients with multiple sclerosis. The multiple sclerosis patients were children and adolescents ranging in age from 6 to 15 years.

The chain is encoded by TRBV25-1 joined to TRBJ1-1; D gene: possibly TRBD1, on 5 matching bases. The receptor was derived from a girl aged 2-10 years with multiple sclerosis. The sample was blood. CDR3 region: CASRGAGRNTEAFF. The sequenced DNA: TGTGCCAGCAGAGGGGCGGGGAGAAACACTGAAGCTTTCTTT.